What follows is one TCR beta chain and its context. This specimen belongs to a study of cytotoxic CD8 clonotypes in ibrutinib-treated CLL. TCRdb keeps only in-frame clones here, not all; method: immunoSEQ multiplex PCR. The table includes a few hundred thousand clones, around 66% detected once. CDR1 and CDR2 (germline): MNHNY, SVGAGI (reference sequence). The CDR3 sequence is 12 residues long. With 0 bases removed from V and 6 bases from J, the gap between germline ends came to 6 bases. The chain combines TRBV6-6 with TRBJ2-7; D is ambiguous. This receptor was taken from a human donor with chronic lymphocytic leukemia. The sample in question was PBMCs, obtained after 36 months of ibrutinib treatment. CDR3: CASSYSGFEQYF. The DNA for the CDR3 is TGTGCCAGCAGTTACTCAGGGTTCGAGCAGTACTTC.